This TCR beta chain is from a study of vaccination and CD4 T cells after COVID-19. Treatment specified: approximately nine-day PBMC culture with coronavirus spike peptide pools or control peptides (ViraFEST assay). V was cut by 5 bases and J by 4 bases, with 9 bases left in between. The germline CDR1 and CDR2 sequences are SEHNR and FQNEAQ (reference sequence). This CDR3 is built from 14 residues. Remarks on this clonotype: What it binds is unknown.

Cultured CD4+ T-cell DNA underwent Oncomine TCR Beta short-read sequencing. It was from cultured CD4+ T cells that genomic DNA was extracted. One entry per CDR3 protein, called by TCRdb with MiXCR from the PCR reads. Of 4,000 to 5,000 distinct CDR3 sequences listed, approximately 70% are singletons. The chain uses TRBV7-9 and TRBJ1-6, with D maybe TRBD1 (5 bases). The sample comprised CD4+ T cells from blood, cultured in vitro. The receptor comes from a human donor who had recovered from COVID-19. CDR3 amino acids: CASSEAGYNSPLHF. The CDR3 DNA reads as TGTGCCAGCAGCGAAGCAGGGTATAATTCACCCCTCCACTTT.